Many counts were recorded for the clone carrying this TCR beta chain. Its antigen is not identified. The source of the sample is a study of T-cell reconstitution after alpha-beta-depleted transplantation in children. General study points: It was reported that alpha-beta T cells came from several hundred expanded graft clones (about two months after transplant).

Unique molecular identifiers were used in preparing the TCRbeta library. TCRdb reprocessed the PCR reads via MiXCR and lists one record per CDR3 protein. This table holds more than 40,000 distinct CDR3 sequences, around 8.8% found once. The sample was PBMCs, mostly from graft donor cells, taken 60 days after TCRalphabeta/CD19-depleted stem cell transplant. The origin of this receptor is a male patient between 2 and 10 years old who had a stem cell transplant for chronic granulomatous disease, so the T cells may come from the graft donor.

The CDR3 DNA reads as TGTGCCAGCGGACAGGGGATAACAGATACGCAGTATTTT. Amino acids: CASGQGITDTQYF. The genes are TRBV7-8 and TRBJ2-3; 9 nucleotides agree with TRBD1. In germline, CDR1 is SGHVS, CDR2 FQNEAQ. J gave up 3 bases and V 8 bases, and 3 bases lay outside the gene matches. CDR3 length: 13 residues. The full variable domain, in which reference TRBV7-8 and TRBJ2-3 provide the parts outside the CDR3, is GAGVSQSPRYKVAKRGQDVALRCDPISGHVSLFWYQQALGQGPEFLTYFQNEAQLDKSGLPSDRFFAERPEGSVSTLKIQRTQQEDSAVYLCASGQGITDTQYFGPGTRLTVL.